The clone carrying this TCR beta chain occurred many times. Antigen unknown. This sample is part of a study of T-cell memory formation after mild COVID-19. Study in general: Clustering of TCRs was largely donor specific.

TCR alpha and TCR beta cDNA libraries carrying sample barcodes and UMIs came from 5'RACE with constant-segment primers. TCRdb processed the 5' RACE reads anew with MiXCR; each CDR3 protein has one entry. This table holds roughly 14,000 distinct CDR3 sequences, approximately 19% found once. The CDR3 sequence is 16 residues long. Unmatched junction bases numbered 11, after V lost 4 bases and J lost 3 bases. From germline, CDR1 is GTSNPN and CDR2 SVGIG (reference sequence). Broader study findings: Certain responding clones were present in pre-infection memory, suggesting participation of cross-reactive memory. Contracting CD4+ clones were located mainly in CM and EM, and CD8+ clones in EMRA.

Sequencing was performed on PBMCs or a T cell subset sorted from them (not recorded which). This sequence originates from an adult woman who had mild COVID-19 (a few samples of this study predate the infection). Cell type and time point are not known. The rearrangement joins TRBV30 to TRBJ2-7, with TRBD1 identical over 11 bases. DNA of the CDR3: TGTGCCTGGATGCGGGACAGGGGGTTGTTGGGCTACGAGCAGTACTTC. Its translation: CAWMRDRGLLGYEQYF.